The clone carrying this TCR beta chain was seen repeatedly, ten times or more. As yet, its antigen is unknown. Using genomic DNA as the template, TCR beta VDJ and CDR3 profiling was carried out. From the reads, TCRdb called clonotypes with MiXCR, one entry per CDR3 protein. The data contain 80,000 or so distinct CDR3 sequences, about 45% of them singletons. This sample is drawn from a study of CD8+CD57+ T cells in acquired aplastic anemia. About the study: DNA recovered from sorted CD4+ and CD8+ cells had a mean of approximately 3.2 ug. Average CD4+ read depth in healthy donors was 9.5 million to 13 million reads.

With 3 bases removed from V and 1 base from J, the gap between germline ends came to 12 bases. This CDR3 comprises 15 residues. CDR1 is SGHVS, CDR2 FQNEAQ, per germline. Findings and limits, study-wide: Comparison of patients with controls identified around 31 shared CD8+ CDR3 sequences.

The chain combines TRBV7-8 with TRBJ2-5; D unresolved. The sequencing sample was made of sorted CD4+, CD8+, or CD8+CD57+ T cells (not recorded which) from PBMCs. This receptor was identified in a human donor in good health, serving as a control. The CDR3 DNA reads TGTGCCAGCAGCTTTAGGTCCCGGAGCCAAGAGACCCAGTACTTC. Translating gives CASSFRSRSQETQYF.